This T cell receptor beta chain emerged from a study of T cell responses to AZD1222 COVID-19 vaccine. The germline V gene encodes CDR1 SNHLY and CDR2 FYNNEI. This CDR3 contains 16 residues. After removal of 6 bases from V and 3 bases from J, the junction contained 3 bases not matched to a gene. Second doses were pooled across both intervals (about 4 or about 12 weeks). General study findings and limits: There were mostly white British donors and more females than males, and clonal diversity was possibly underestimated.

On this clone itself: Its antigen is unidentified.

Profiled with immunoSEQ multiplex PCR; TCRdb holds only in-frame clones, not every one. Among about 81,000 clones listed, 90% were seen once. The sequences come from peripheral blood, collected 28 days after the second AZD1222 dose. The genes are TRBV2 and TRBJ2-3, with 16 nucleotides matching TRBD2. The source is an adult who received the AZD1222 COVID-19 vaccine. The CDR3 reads CASSPGLAGGTDTQYF. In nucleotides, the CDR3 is TGTGCCAGCAGCCCGGGACTAGCGGGGGGGACAGATACGCAGTATTTT.